This T cell receptor beta chain comes out of a study of control samples from healthy donors and cancer patients. V shed 2 bases, J shed 4 bases, and the junction held 3 bases outside the gene matches. CDR3 length equals 15 residues. Germline values: CDR1 KGHSH, CDR2 LQKENI. Clones were sequenced by immunoSEQ multiplex PCR, and TCRdb holds only the in-frame ones, with some missing. The sample holds around 90,000 clones, approximately 89% seen once. This clone appeared a few times. The receptor was derived from a young man in good health. The chain links TRBV18 to TRBJ1-2; TRBD1 aligns across 11 bases. Sequencing input: blood. CDR3 region: CASSPTGQGVYGYTF. The CDR3 coding sequence is TGTGCCAGCTCACCAACGGGACAGGGGGTCTATGGCTACACCTTC.